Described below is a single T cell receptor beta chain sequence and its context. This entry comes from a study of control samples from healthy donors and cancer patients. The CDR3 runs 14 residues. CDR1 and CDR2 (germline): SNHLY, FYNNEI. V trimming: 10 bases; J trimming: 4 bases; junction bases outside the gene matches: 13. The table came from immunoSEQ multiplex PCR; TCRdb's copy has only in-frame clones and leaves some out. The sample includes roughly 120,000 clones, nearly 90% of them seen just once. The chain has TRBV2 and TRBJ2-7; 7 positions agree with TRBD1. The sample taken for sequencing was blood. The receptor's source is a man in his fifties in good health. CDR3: CATQQNRGVYEQYF. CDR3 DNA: TGTGCCACCCAGCAAAACAGGGGCGTATACGAGCAGTACTTC.